Listed below are T cell receptor beta chains from one sample, sequenced in a study of cytomegalovirus exposure and HLA in healthy donors. TCRdb's copy holds only in-frame clones and misses some; the assay was immunoSEQ multiplex PCR. The sample contains about 270,000 clones, 70% to 90% of which appear only once. What was sequenced was PBMCs. These receptors all come from a man aged 40-49 years in good health and CMV-seropositive. Both conserved end residues are part of each CDR3. A D gene is named only where the DNA matches it firmly. Size tells how often a clone was seen (once, few, many) or the class of an expanded clone, and some rows leave it out.

v_call	clone_size	j_call	d_call	cdr3_nt	cdr3_aa
TRBV5-1	.	TRBJ2-7	.	TGCGCCAGCAGCTTGGGCCCCGGGAACGAGCAGTACTTC	CASSLGPGNEQYF
TRBV2	.	TRBJ1-2	.	TGTGCCAGCAGTGAATCTTCAGGGGATCGGTATGGCTACACCTTC	CASSESSGDRYGYTF
TRBV5-1	.	TRBJ2-7	TRBD2	TGCGCCAGCAGCTCGCGTCGGACTAGCGGGAGTGGATACGAGCAGTACTTC	CASSSRRTSGSGYEQYF
TRBV28	.	TRBJ2-7	TRBD1	TGTGCCAGCACCTTGGACAGGGTATCCTACGAGCAGTACTTC	CASTLDRVSYEQYF
TRBV5-4	.	TRBJ2-3	TRBD2	TGTGCCAGCGTAGAGCGGGAGGGCCTTGGGGATACGCAGTATTTT	CASVEREGLGDTQYF
TRBV28	.	TRBJ2-6	.	TGTGCCAGCCGTGATAGACAGACATACTCTGGGGCCAACGTCCTGACTTTC	CASRDRQTYSGANVLTF
TRBV6-5	.	TRBJ2-5	TRBD2	TGTGCCAGCAGTTACGGGCCTGCGGGAGGGAGAGAGACCCAGTACTTC	CASSYGPAGGRETQYF
TRBV2	once	TRBJ2-7	TRBD2	TGTGCCAGCAGTGGGGGGGGGAGGGGTACCTACGAGCAGTACTTC	CASSGGGRGTYEQYF
TRBV4-3	few	TRBJ2-1	.	TGCGCCAGCAGCCAAGATCGGGTGAAGCGGTTCTACAATGAGCAGTTCTTC	CASSQDRVKRFYNEQFF
TRBV6-1	.	TRBJ2-1	.	TGTGCCAGCATTTCTTCGCTAGCCTCCTACAATGAGCAGTTCTTC	CASISSLASYNEQFF
TRBV4-2	once	TRBJ2-7	TRBD2	TGTGCCAGCAGCCAAGATATGGCGGGAGGGCAGGTGGGAGACGAGCAGTACTTC	CASSQDMAGGQVGDEQYF
TRBV29-1	.	TRBJ2-1	TRBD1	TGCAGCGTGGCACTACAGGGGTTTTTCTTTGAGCAGTTCTTC	CSVALQGFFFEQFF
TRBV6-6	few	TRBJ1-1	.	TGTGCCAGCTCGGGCATCGGGACAACTGAAGCTTTCTTT	CASSGIGTTEAFF
TRBV4-2	.	TRBJ2-2	TRBD2	TGTGCCAGCAGCCAAGCGGGAGGGCCTCCCGGGGAGCTGTTTTTT	CASSQAGGPPGELFF
TRBV18	.	TRBJ1-1	.	TGTGCCAGCTCACCGGGGGAGGGGATGAGGACTGAAGCTTTCTTT	CASSPGEGMRTEAFF
TRBV21-1	.	TRBJ2-7	.	TGTGCCAGCAGCAAAACTACCGGGACAGGTCCTAACGAGCAGTACTTC	CASSKTTGTGPNEQYF
TRBV9	.	TRBJ2-1	TRBD1	TGTGCCAGCAGGGGGACAGGGGACAATGAGCAGTTCTTC	CASRGTGDNEQFF
TRBV2	.	TRBJ2-7	TRBD1	TGTGCCAGCAAGACAGGGGGCGGTTCCTACGAGCAGTACTTC	CASKTGGGSYEQYF
TRBV5-1	.	TRBJ1-3	TRBD1	TGCGCCAGCAGCATCGGGACAGCTGGAAACACCATATATTTT	CASSIGTAGNTIYF
TRBV19	.	TRBJ1-2	.	TGTGCCAGTAGTATAGATGGAGGGACGTTCAACTATGGCTACACCTTC	CASSIDGGTFNYGYTF
TRBV4-1	.	TRBJ2-7	TRBD2	TGCGCCAGCAGCCCCAACGAAGCGGGGGACTACGAGCAGTACTTC	CASSPNEAGDYEQYF
TRBV29-1	.	TRBJ2-5	.	TGCAGCGTTGAACAGTTCCAAGAGACCCAGTACTTC	CSVEQFQETQYF
TRBV4-3	.	TRBJ2-7	TRBD1	TGCGCCAGCAGCCAAGATAGGGACAGTGCCTACGAGCAGTACTTC	CASSQDRDSAYEQYF
TRBV6-5	.	TRBJ1-5	.	TGTGCCAGCAGTTATCTGGGGCGCGGGCCCCAGCATTTT	CASSYLGRGPQHF
TRBV4-1	few	TRBJ1-1	TRBD1	TGCGCCAGCAGCCAGGGCCTGACAGGGGGTCAGGTTGAAGCTTTCTTT	CASSQGLTGGQVEAFF
TRBV29-1	.	TRBJ2-1	TRBD2	TGCAGCGTAACCCCCCCGAGCGGGAGTTCCTACAATGAGCAGTTCTTC	CSVTPPSGSSYNEQFF
TRBV19	.	TRBJ2-1	TRBD2	TGTGCCAGTAGTCTCAACTTAGCGGGAGGCACTAACAATGAGCAGTTCTTC	CASSLNLAGGTNNEQFF
TRBV7-9	few	TRBJ1-1	.	TGTGCCAGCAGCCCCGGAGCTGTGGCTGAAGCTTTCTTT	CASSPGAVAEAFF
TRBV19	.	TRBJ2-7	TRBD1	TGTGCCAGTAGTATAGAGGACAGGGGGTCCTACGAGCAGTACTTC	CASSIEDRGSYEQYF
TRBV2	.	TRBJ2-3	.	TGTGCCAGCAGTTCTGAGCCATTGGGCACAGATACGCAGTATTTT	CASSSEPLGTDTQYF
TRBV29-1	.	TRBJ2-7	TRBD1	TGCAGCGTTCGCGGACAGGGAAAAAGCTCCTACGAGCAGTACTTC	CSVRGQGKSSYEQYF
TRBV27	once	TRBJ2-5	.	TGTGCCAGCAGTTTGGCGGGGACCCAAGAGACCCAGTACTTC	CASSLAGTQETQYF
TRBV7-9	.	TRBJ1-2	.	TGTTCCAGCAGCGCCGGGACACCGGAGGCCTATGGCTACACCTTC	CSSSAGTPEAYGYTF
TRBV7-6	.	TRBJ2-7	.	TGTGCCAGCAGCCCAAGCGGCCAGGCGAGCTCCTACGAGCAGTACTTC	CASSPSGQASSYEQYF
TRBV30	.	TRBJ1-2	.	TGTGCCTGGACCGAGGGGGATGGCTACACCTTC	CAWTEGDGYTF
TRBV28	.	TRBJ1-2	.	TGTGCCAGCCTTGCGGGGGTCTGGGGCTACACCTTC	CASLAGVWGYTF
TRBV4-3	.	TRBJ1-1	.	TGCGCCAGCAGCCAAGAAGGGAGGGCGGACACTGAAGCTTTCTTT	CASSQEGRADTEAFF
TRBV7-9	.	TRBJ2-7	TRBD1	TGTGCCAGCAGCTTAGCGCTGGGACAGCAGTACGAGCAGTACTTC	CASSLALGQQYEQYF
TRBV7-2	.	TRBJ1-1	.	TGTGCCAGCAGCTTACAGGACAGCCTGAACACTGAAGCTTTCTTT	CASSLQDSLNTEAFF